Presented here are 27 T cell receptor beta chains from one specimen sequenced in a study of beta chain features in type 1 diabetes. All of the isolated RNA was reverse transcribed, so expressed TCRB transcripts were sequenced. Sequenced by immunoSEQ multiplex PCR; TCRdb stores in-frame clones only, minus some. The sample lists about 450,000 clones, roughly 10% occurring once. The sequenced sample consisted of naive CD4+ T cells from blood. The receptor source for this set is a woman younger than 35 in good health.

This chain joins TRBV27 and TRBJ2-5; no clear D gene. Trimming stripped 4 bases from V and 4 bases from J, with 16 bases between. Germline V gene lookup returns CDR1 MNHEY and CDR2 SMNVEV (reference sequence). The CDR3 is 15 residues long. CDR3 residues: CASSYLGASRETQYF. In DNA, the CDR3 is TGTGCCAGCAGTTACCTCGGCGCCTCCCGAGAGACCCAGTACTTC.

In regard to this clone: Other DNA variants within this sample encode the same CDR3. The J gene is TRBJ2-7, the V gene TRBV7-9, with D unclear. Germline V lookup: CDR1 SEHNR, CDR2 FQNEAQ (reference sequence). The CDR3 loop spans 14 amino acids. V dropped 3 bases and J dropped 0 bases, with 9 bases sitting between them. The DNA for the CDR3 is TGTGCCAGCAGCTTCGGACGAACCTCCTACGAGCAGTACTTC. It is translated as CASSFGRTSYEQYF.

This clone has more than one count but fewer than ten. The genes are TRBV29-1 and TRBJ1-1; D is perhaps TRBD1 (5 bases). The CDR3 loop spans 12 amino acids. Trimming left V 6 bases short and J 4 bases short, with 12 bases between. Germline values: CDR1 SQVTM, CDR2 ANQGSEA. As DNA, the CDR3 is TGCAGCGTCGGCCAGGGTCCCACTGAAGCTTTCTTT. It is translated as CSVGQGPTEAFF.

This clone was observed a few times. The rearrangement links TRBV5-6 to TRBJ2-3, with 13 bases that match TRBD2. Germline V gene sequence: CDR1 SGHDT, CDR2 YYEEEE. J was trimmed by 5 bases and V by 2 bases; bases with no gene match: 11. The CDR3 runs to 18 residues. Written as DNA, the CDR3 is TGTGCCAGCAGCTTACCCCGGACTAGCGGGGGCCGGGGAGATACGCAGTATTTT. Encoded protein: CASSLPRTSGGRGDTQYF.

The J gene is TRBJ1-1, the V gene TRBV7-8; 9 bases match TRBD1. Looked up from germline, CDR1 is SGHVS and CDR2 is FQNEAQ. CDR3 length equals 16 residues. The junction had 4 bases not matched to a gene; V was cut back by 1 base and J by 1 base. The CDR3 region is CASSLGTGATNTEAFF. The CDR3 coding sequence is TGTGCCAGCAGCTTAGGGACAGGGGCTACGAACACTGAAGCTTTCTTT.

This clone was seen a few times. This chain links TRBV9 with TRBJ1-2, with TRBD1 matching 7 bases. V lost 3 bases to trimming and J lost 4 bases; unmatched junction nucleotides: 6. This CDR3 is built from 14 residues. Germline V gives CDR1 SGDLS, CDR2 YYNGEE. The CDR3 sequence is CASSARGLSYGYTF. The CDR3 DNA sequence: TGTGCCAGCAGCGCGAGGGGGCTTAGCTATGGCTACACCTTC.

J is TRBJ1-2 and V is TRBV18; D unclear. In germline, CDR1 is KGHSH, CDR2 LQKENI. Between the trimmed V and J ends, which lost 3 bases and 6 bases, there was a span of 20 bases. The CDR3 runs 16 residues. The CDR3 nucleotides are TGTGCCAGCTCACCCTTGGGCAGGCGGGGTACGGATGGCTACACCTTC. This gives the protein CASSPLGRRGTDGYTF.

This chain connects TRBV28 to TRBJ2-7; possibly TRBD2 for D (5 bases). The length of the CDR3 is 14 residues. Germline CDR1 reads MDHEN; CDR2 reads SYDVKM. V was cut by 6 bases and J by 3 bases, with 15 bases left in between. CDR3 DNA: TGTGCCAGCAGCCCCGGGGTGTTGAGCTACGAGCAGTACGTC. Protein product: CASSPGVLSYEQYV.

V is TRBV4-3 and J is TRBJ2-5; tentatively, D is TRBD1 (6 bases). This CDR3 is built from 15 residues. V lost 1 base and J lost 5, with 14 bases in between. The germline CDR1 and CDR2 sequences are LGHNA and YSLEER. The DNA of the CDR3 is TGCGCCAGCAGCCAAGCTAAGAGGGGGATGGAGACCCAGTACTTC. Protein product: CASSQAKRGMETQYF.

The CDR3 coding sequence is TGTGCCAGCAGTTTTTTTACTAGCGGGAGAGGGAACAATGAGCAGTTCTTC. Translated, it gives CASSFFTSGRGNNEQFF. V gene TRBV2 combines with J gene TRBJ2-1; 11 bases are shared with TRBD2. CDR1 and CDR2 (germline): SNHLY, FYNNEI. With V trimmed by 5 bases and J by 5 bases, 11 bases remained unmatched. This CDR3 contains 17 residues. The entire variable domain, with the rest obtained from reference TRBV2 and TRBJ2-1, is as follows: EPEVTQTPSHQVTQMGQEVILRCVPISNHLYFYWYRQILGQKVEFLVSFYNNEISEKSEIFDDQFSVERPDGSNFTLKIRSTKLEDSAMYFCASSFFTSGRGNNEQFFGPGTRLTVL.

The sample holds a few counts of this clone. The CDR3 coding sequence is TGTGCCAGCAGGGACAGGGGTTATGAGGAGCAGTACGTC. It translates to CASRDRGYEEQYV. The V call is TRBV27, the J call TRBJ2-7; 9 bases match TRBD1. J was trimmed by 7 bases and V by 6 bases; bases with no gene match: 7. Germline assignment: CDR1 MNHEY and CDR2 SMNVEV (reference sequence). CDR3 size: 13 residues.

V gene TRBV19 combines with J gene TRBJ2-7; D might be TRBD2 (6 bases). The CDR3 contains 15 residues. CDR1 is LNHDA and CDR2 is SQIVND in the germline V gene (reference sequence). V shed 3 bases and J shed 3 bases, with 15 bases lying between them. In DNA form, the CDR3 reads TGTGCCAGTAGTATCGGTCGGGACTCCTACTACGAGCAGTACTTC. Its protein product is CASSIGRDSYYEQYF.

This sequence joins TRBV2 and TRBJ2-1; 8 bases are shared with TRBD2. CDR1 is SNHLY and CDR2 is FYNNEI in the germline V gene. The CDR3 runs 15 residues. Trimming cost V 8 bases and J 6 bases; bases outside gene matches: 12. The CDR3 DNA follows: TGTGCCAGCTTTCTGCTCGGACTAGCCCTCAATGAGCAGTTCTTC. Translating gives CASFLLGLALNEQFF. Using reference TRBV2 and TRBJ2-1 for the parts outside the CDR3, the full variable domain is EPEVTQTPSHQVTQMGQEVILRCVPISNHLYFYWYRQILGQKVEFLVSFYNNEISEKSEIFDDQFSVERPDGSNFTLKIRSTKLEDSAMYFCASFLLGLALNEQFFGPGTRLTVL.

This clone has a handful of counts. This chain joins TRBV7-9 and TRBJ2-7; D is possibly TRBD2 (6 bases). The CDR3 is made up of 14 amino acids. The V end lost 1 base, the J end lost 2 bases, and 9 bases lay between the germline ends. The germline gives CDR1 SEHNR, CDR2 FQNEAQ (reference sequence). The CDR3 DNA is TGTGCCAGCAGCTTAGTTGGGGGGACCTACGAGCAGTACTTC. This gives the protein CASSLVGGTYEQYF.

The CDR3, as DNA: TGCGCCAGCAGCATGCCGGACAACCCGTACCAAGAGACCCAGTACTTC. This translates into CASSMPDNPYQETQYF. This sequence joins TRBV5-1 and TRBJ2-5, with D perhaps TRBD1 (5 bases). The V end was cut by 4 bases, the J end by 0 bases, with 16 bases between. Germline loops: CDR1 SGHRS, CDR2 YFSETQ. This CDR3 has 16 residues.

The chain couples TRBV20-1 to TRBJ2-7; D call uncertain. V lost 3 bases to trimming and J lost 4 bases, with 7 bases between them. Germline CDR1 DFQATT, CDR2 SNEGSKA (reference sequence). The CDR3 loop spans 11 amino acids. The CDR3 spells CSASNLYEQYV. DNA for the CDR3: TGCAGTGCTAGTAACTTATACGAGCAGTACGTC.

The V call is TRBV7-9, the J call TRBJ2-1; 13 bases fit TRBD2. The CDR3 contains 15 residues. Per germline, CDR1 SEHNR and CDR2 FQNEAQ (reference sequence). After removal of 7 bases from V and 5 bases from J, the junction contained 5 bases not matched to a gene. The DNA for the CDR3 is TGTGCCAGCAAAACGGGGACTAGCGGGAACAATGAGCAGTTCTTC. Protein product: CASKTGTSGNNEQFF.

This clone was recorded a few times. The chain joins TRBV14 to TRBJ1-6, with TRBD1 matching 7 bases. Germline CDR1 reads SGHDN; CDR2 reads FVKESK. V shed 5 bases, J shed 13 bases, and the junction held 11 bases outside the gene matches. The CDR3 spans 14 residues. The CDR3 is CASSAGQDGSPLHF. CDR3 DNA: TGTGCCAGCAGCGCAGGACAGGACGGCTCCCCCCTCCACTTT.

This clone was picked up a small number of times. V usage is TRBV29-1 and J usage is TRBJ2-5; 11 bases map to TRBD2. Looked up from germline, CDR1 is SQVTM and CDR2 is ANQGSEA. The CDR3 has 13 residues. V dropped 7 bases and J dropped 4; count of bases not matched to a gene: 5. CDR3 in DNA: TGCAGCGCGACACTAGCGGGGGTAGAGACCCAGTACTTC. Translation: CSATLAGVETQYF.

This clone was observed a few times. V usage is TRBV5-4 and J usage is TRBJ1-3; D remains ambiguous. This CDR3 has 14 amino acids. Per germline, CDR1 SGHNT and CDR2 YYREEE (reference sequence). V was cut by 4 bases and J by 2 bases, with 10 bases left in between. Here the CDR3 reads CASSPGETGNTIYF. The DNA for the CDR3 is TGTGCCAGCAGCCCAGGAGAAACTGGAAACACCATATATTTT. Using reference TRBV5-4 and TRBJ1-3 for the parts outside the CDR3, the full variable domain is ETGVTQSPTHLIKTRGQQVTLRCSSQSGHNTVSWYQQALGQGPQFIFQYYREEENGRGNFPPRFSGLQFPNYSSELNVNALELDDSALYLCASSPGETGNTIYFGEGSWLTVV.

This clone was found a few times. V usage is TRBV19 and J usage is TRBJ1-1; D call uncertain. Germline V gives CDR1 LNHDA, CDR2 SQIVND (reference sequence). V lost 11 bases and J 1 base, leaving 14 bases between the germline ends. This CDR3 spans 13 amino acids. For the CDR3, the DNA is TGTGCCGCTTCGGCCAGAAAGAACACTGAAGCTTTCTTT. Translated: CAASARKNTEAFF.

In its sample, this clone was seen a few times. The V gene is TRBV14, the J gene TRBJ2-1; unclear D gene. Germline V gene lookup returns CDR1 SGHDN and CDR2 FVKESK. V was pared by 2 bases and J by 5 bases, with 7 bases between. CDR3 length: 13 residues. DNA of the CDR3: TGTGCCAGCAGCCAATTCACCAACAATGAGCAGTTCTTC. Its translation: CASSQFTNNEQFF.

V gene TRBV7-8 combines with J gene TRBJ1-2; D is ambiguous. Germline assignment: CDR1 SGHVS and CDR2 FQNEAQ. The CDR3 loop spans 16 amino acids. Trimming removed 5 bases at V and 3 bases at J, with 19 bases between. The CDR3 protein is CASSPPGRGSDYGYTF. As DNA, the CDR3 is TGTGCCAGCAGCCCCCCGGGGAGAGGGAGCGACTATGGCTACACCTTC.

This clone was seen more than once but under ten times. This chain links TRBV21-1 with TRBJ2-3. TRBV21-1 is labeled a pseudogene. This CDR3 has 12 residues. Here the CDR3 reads CASSKVGDTQYF. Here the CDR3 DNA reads TGTGCCAGCAGCAAAGTGGGAGATACGCAGTATTTT.

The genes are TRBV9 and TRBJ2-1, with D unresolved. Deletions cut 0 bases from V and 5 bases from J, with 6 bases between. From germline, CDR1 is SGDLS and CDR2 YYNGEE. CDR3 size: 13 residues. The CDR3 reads CASSVAQHNEQFF. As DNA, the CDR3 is TGTGCCAGCAGCGTAGCTCAACACAATGAGCAGTTCTTC.

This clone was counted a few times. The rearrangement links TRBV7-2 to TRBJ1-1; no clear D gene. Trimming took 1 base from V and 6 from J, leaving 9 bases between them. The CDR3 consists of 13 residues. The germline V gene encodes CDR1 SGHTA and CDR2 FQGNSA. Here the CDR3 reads CASSLVVRAEAFF. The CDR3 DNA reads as TGTGCCAGCAGCTTAGTTGTCAGAGCTGAAGCTTTCTTT.

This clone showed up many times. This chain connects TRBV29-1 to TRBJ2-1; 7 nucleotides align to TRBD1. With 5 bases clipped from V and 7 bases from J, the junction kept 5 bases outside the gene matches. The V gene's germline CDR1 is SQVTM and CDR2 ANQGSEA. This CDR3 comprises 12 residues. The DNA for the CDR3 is TGCAGCGTTCTGACAGGGTGGAATGAGCAGTTCTTC. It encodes CSVLTGWNEQFF.